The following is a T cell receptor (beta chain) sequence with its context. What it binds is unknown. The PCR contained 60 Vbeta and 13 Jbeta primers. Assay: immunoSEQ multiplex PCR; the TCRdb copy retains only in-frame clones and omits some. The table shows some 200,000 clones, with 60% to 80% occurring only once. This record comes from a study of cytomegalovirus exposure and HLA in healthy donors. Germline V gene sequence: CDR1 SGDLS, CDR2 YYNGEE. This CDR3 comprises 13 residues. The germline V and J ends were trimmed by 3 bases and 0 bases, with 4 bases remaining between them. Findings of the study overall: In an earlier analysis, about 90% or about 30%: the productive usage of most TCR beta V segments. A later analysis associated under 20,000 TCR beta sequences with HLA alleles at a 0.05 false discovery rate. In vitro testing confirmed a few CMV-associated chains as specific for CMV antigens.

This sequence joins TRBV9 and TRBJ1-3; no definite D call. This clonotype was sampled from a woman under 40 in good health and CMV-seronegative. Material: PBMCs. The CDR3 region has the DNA TGTGCCAGCAGCGCCCTCTCTGGAAACACCATATATTTT. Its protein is CASSALSGNTIYF.